A selection of T cell receptor beta chains follows, all from one sample in a study of Tregs in tolerant kidney transplant recipients. Method: immunoSEQ multiplex PCR; TCRdb's copy keeps in-frame clones and lacks some. The sample contains about 50,000 clones, more than 70% of which appear only once. Here the sequenced sample was CD8+ T cells from blood (PBMCs), taken 12 months after the transplant. The source of these receptors is a human patient who received a combined kidney and bone marrow transplant. Some T cells may be the graft donor's. The CDR3 runs from the conserved cysteine through the conserved F or W. The D gene is left open where the match is weak. Clone size appears in some rows only: once, few, many, or a class for an expanded clone.

j_call: TRBJ2-3; clone_size: once; v_call: TRBV19; d_call: NA; cdr3_aa: CASSPSLTSTDTQYF; cdr3_nt: TGCGCCAGTTCCCCTAGCCTCACTAGCACAGATACGCAGTATTTT
j_call: TRBJ2-7; clone_size: NA; v_call: TRBV2; d_call: TRBD2; cdr3_aa: CASSRGRVVEQYF; cdr3_nt: TGTGCCAGCAGTCGCGGGAGGGTGGTCGAGCAGTACTTC
j_call: TRBJ1-5; clone_size: NA; v_call: TRBV27; d_call: NA; cdr3_aa: CASSLSRGGDNQLQHF; cdr3_nt: TGTGCCAGCAGTTTATCGCGGGGGGGAGACAATCAGCTCCAGCATTTT
j_call: TRBJ2-3; clone_size: once; v_call: TRBV2; d_call: TRBD1; cdr3_aa: CASSARVGTGRIDTQYF; cdr3_nt: TGTGCCAGCAGTGCGAGGGTCGGGACAGGGAGAATAGATACGCAGTATTTT
j_call: TRBJ2-1; clone_size: few; v_call: TRBV9; d_call: NA; cdr3_aa: CASSVGQPRGNEQFF; cdr3_nt: TGTGCCAGCAGCGTAGGGCAACCCCGAGGAAATGAGCAGTTCTTC
j_call: TRBJ2-7; clone_size: NA; v_call: TRBV28; d_call: TRBD1; cdr3_aa: CASSFPWTGNEEQYF; cdr3_nt: TGTGCCAGCAGTTTCCCTTGGACAGGTAACGAGGAACAGTACTTC
j_call: TRBJ2-2; clone_size: NA; v_call: TRBV4-2; d_call: NA; cdr3_aa: CASSHTRGTGELFF; cdr3_nt: TGTGCCAGCAGCCATACTCGAGGGACCGGGGAGCTGTTTTTT
j_call: TRBJ1-2; clone_size: NA; v_call: TRBV4-1; d_call: TRBD1; cdr3_aa: CASSQLTGAGYTF; cdr3_nt: TGCGCCAGCAGCCAATTGACAGGGGCTGGCTACACCTTC
j_call: TRBJ2-5; clone_size: NA; v_call: TRBV13; d_call: TRBD2; cdr3_aa: CASSLPAGGRLETQYF; cdr3_nt: TGTGCCAGCAGCCTTCCAGCGGGGGGGCGTCTAGAGACCCAGTACTTC
j_call: TRBJ2-1; clone_size: NA; v_call: TRBV18; d_call: NA; cdr3_aa: CASSLSGTHIYNEQFF; cdr3_nt: TGTGCCAGCTCACTATCCGGGACACATATCTACAATGAGCAGTTCTTC
j_call: TRBJ2-6; clone_size: NA; v_call: TRBV19; d_call: TRBD1; cdr3_aa: CASSKRGPGANVLTF; cdr3_nt: TGTGCCAGTAGTAAAAGGGGGCCTGGGGCCAACGTCCTGACTTTC
j_call: TRBJ2-7; clone_size: NA; v_call: TRBV19; d_call: NA; cdr3_aa: CASSASGVPDEQYF; cdr3_nt: TGTGCCAGTAGTGCATCAGGGGTTCCGGACGAGCAGTACTTC
j_call: TRBJ1-4; clone_size: NA; v_call: TRBV5-6; d_call: NA; cdr3_aa: CASSSEPGSNEKLFF; cdr3_nt: TGTGCCAGCAGCTCTGAGCCCGGGTCTAATGAAAAACTGTTTTTT
j_call: TRBJ1-1; clone_size: NA; v_call: TRBV5-1; d_call: NA; cdr3_aa: CASSWDTRRMNTEAFF; cdr3_nt: TGCGCCAGCAGCTGGGACACGAGGAGGATGAACACTGAAGCTTTCTTT
j_call: TRBJ1-1; clone_size: NA; v_call: TRBV6-6; d_call: TRBD1; cdr3_aa: CASSPPTTGLDTEAFF; cdr3_nt: TGTGCCAGCAGTCCGCCCACGACAGGGTTGGACACTGAAGCTTTCTTT
j_call: TRBJ2-1; clone_size: NA; v_call: TRBV11-2; d_call: TRBD1; cdr3_aa: CASSLGTGGGNEQFF; cdr3_nt: TGTGCCAGCAGCTTAGGGACAGGAGGAGGCAATGAGCAGTTCTTC
j_call: TRBJ2-7; clone_size: NA; v_call: TRBV11-3; d_call: NA; cdr3_aa: CASSLNYYEQYF; cdr3_nt: TGTGCCAGCAGCCTAAACTACTACGAGCAGTACTTC
j_call: TRBJ2-7; clone_size: NA; v_call: TRBV6-1; d_call: TRBD1; cdr3_aa: CATSSWTGPYEQYF; cdr3_nt: TGTGCCACCAGCAGCTGGACAGGACCCTACGAGCAGTACTTC
j_call: TRBJ2-5; clone_size: NA; v_call: TRBV7-6; d_call: NA; cdr3_aa: CASSLDAGLWETQYF; cdr3_nt: TGTGCCAGCAGCTTAGATGCAGGGCTGTGGGAGACCCAGTACTTC
j_call: TRBJ2-7; clone_size: once; v_call: TRBV11-3; d_call: TRBD2; cdr3_aa: CASSFGTTTYEQYF; cdr3_nt: TGTGCCAGCAGCTTCGGGACTACCACCTACGAGCAGTACTTC
j_call: TRBJ2-1; clone_size: NA; v_call: TRBV4-3; d_call: NA; cdr3_aa: CASSQDGAWRAGSNEQFF; cdr3_nt: TGCGCCAGCAGCCAAGATGGAGCCTGGAGGGCCGGGTCCAATGAGCAGTTCTTC
j_call: TRBJ1-6; clone_size: NA; v_call: TRBV5-1; d_call: NA; cdr3_aa: CASSLVTGSYSPLHF; cdr3_nt: TGCGCCAGCAGCTTGGTAACAGGATCCTACTCACCCCTCCACTTT
j_call: TRBJ1-6; clone_size: NA; v_call: TRBV15; d_call: NA; cdr3_aa: CATSRDRQGMNSPLHF; cdr3_nt: TGTGCCACCAGCAGAGATCGGCAGGGCATGAATTCACCCCTCCACTTT
j_call: TRBJ2-1; clone_size: few; v_call: TRBV7-9; d_call: NA; cdr3_aa: CASSDTSPGYNEQFF; cdr3_nt: TGTGCCAGCAGCGACACTAGCCCGGGGTACAATGAGCAGTTCTTC
j_call: TRBJ2-5; clone_size: NA; v_call: TRBV7-9; d_call: NA; cdr3_aa: CASSSPTENQETQYF; cdr3_nt: TGTGCCAGCAGCTCCCCCACAGAGAACCAAGAGACCCAGTACTTC
j_call: TRBJ2-7; clone_size: once; v_call: TRBV9; d_call: NA; cdr3_aa: CASSVDQGGYEQYF; cdr3_nt: TGTGCCAGCAGCGTAGATCAGGGGGGATACGAGCAGTACTTC
j_call: TRBJ2-7; clone_size: NA; v_call: TRBV6-1; d_call: NA; cdr3_aa: CATAEASPYEQYF; cdr3_nt: TGTGCCACCGCGGAAGCCTCACCTTACGAGCAGTACTTC
j_call: TRBJ2-7; clone_size: once; v_call: TRBV6-1; d_call: NA; cdr3_aa: CASSEGPTLRGQYF; cdr3_nt: TGTGCCAGCAGTGAAGGCCCTACCCTCAGAGGGCAGTACTTC
j_call: TRBJ2-5; clone_size: NA; v_call: TRBV25-1; d_call: NA; cdr3_aa: CASSEVGARPQYF; cdr3_nt: TGTGCCAGCAGTGAGGTGGGGGCGAGACCCCAGTACTTC
j_call: TRBJ2-2; clone_size: once; v_call: TRBV9; d_call: NA; cdr3_aa: CASSVDGTGELFF; cdr3_nt: TGTGCCAGCAGCGTAGACGGCACCGGGGAGCTGTTTTTT
j_call: TRBJ2-1; clone_size: NA; v_call: TRBV27; d_call: TRBD2; cdr3_aa: CASSLGTSGRFYNEQFF; cdr3_nt: TGTGCCAGCAGTTTAGGGACTAGCGGAAGATTCTACAATGAGCAGTTCTTC
j_call: TRBJ2-1; clone_size: NA; v_call: TRBV27; d_call: TRBD1; cdr3_aa: CASQQGALFNEQFF; cdr3_nt: TGTGCCAGCCAACAGGGGGCGCTTTTCAATGAGCAGTTCTTC
j_call: TRBJ2-3; clone_size: NA; v_call: TRBV4-1; d_call: TRBD2; cdr3_aa: CASSQDSLAVITDTQYF; cdr3_nt: TGCGCCAGCAGCCAAGATAGCCTAGCGGTTATCACAGATACGCAGTATTTT
j_call: TRBJ2-3; clone_size: NA; v_call: TRBV2; d_call: TRBD2; cdr3_aa: CASPRDRAGGPYPNTDTQYF; cdr3_nt: TGTGCCAGCCCCAGAGACCGAGCGGGAGGCCCGTACCCCAACACAGATACGCAGTATTTT
j_call: TRBJ2-7; clone_size: NA; v_call: TRBV4-2; d_call: TRBD2; cdr3_aa: CASSLWTSGTTYEQYF; cdr3_nt: TGTGCCAGCAGCCTCTGGACTAGCGGGACGACCTACGAGCAGTACTTC
j_call: TRBJ2-5; clone_size: NA; v_call: TRBV7-3; d_call: TRBD1; cdr3_aa: CASSPGTGNWGTQYF; cdr3_nt: TGTGCCAGCAGCCCTGGGACAGGGAATTGGGGGACCCAGTACTTC
j_call: TRBJ2-1; clone_size: NA; v_call: TRBV27; d_call: TRBD2; cdr3_aa: CASSLGGSSYNEQFF; cdr3_nt: TGTGCCAGCAGTTTAGGCGGGAGCTCCTACAATGAGCAGTTCTTC
j_call: TRBJ2-7; clone_size: NA; v_call: TRBV9; d_call: TRBD1; cdr3_aa: CASSVSPGTGYEQYF; cdr3_nt: TGTGCCAGCAGCGTATCCCCCGGGACAGGCTACGAGCAGTACTTC
j_call: TRBJ2-7; clone_size: NA; v_call: TRBV13; d_call: NA; cdr3_aa: CASSLRTYEQYF; cdr3_nt: TGTGCCAGCAGCTTAAGGACTTACGAGCAGTACTTC
j_call: TRBJ1-1; clone_size: NA; v_call: TRBV29-1; d_call: NA; cdr3_aa: CSATGGPTEAFF; cdr3_nt: TGCAGCGCCACTGGGGGCCCTACTGAAGCTTTCTTT
j_call: TRBJ1-5; clone_size: NA; v_call: TRBV15; d_call: TRBD1; cdr3_aa: CATSRAGGDQPQHF; cdr3_nt: TGTGCCACCAGCAGAGCAGGGGGCGATCAGCCCCAGCATTTT
j_call: TRBJ1-5; clone_size: NA; v_call: TRBV15; d_call: NA; cdr3_aa: CATSRAAQPQHF; cdr3_nt: TGTGCCACCAGCAGAGCCGCGCAGCCCCAGCATTTT
j_call: TRBJ2-3; clone_size: NA; v_call: TRBV9; d_call: NA; cdr3_aa: CASSPPWQPEGTDTQYF; cdr3_nt: TGTGCCAGCAGCCCTCCTTGGCAGCCTGAGGGCACAGATACGCAGTATTTT
j_call: TRBJ1-2; clone_size: once; v_call: TRBV19; d_call: TRBD1; cdr3_aa: CASSTRIGQGDYGYTF; cdr3_nt: TGTGCCAGTAGTACACGCATTGGACAGGGGGACTATGGCTACACCTTC
j_call: TRBJ1-4; clone_size: NA; v_call: TRBV29-1; d_call: TRBD1; cdr3_aa: CSATEGARGEKLFF; cdr3_nt: TGCAGCGCAACTGAGGGGGCGAGGGGTGAAAAACTGTTTTTT
j_call: TRBJ1-5; clone_size: NA; v_call: TRBV4-1; d_call: TRBD1; cdr3_aa: CASSQIWAGGAHQPQHF; cdr3_nt: TGCGCCAGCAGCCAAATCTGGGCAGGGGGCGCCCATCAGCCCCAGCATTTT
j_call: TRBJ2-7; clone_size: NA; v_call: TRBV4-1; d_call: TRBD1; cdr3_aa: CTSSHPGQGVSEQYF; cdr3_nt: TGCACCAGCAGCCACCCGGGACAGGGGGTTAGTGAGCAGTACTTC
j_call: TRBJ2-7; clone_size: NA; v_call: TRBV5-1; d_call: TRBD1; cdr3_aa: CASSLSPGQGSYEQYF; cdr3_nt: TGCGCCAGCAGCTTGAGTCCGGGACAGGGGTCCTACGAGCAGTACTTC
j_call: TRBJ1-2; clone_size: NA; v_call: TRBV19; d_call: NA; cdr3_aa: CASSSADRRVF; cdr3_nt: TGTGCCAGTAGTTCCGCCGACAGACGCGTATTC
j_call: TRBJ1-4; clone_size: NA; v_call: TRBV7-8; d_call: NA; cdr3_aa: CASSSWYGTDEKLFF; cdr3_nt: TGTGCCAGCAGTTCGTGGTACGGCACAGATGAAAAACTGTTTTTT
j_call: TRBJ1-1; clone_size: NA; v_call: TRBV6-6; d_call: NA; cdr3_aa: CASSYSEGDTEAFF; cdr3_nt: TGTGCCAGCAGTTACTCCGAAGGGGACACTGAAGCTTTCTTT